This T cell receptor (beta chain) originates from a study of blood T cell repertoires in COVID-19. Method: immunoSEQ multiplex PCR; TCRdb's copy keeps in-frame clones and lacks some. Here the sample spans tens of thousands of clones, around 86% being singletons. Trimming took off 0 bases at V and 4 bases at J, with 10 bases between the two ends. The CDR3 runs to 14 residues. The germline gives CDR1 SGDLS, CDR2 YYNGEE. V usage is TRBV9 and J usage is TRBJ1-1; D is unresolved. Sequencing used peripheral blood. This clonotype was obtained from a woman aged 80 or over with acute or convalescent COVID-19. CDR3 loop: CASSVGAFSTEAFF. CDR3 in DNA: TGTGCCAGCAGCGTAGGGGCTTTTAGCACTGAAGCTTTCTTT. The whole variable domain, remainder taken from reference TRBV9 and TRBJ1-1, is DSGVTQTPKHLITATGQRVTLRCSPRSGDLSVYWYQQSLDQGLQFLIQYYNGEERAKGNILERFSAQQFPDLHSELNLSSLELGDSALYFCASSVGAFSTEAFFGQGTRLTVV.